This T cell receptor (beta chain) emerged from a study of T cell changes during pregnancy in multiple sclerosis. CDR1 and CDR2 (germline): SSHAT, FNYEAQ (reference sequence). J was trimmed by 3 bases and V by 5 bases; bases with no gene match: 7. The CDR3 sequence is 16 residues long. Produced via immunoSEQ multiplex PCR; TCRdb's table is partial and in-frame only. The data show about 49,000 clones, about 95% seen once. The chain links TRBV7-7 to TRBJ2-5; 12 positions agree with TRBD1. Sequencing used CD8+ T cells from peripheral blood mononuclear cells, obtained in the first trimester of pregnancy. This clonotype was sampled from a female donor with multiple sclerosis, enrolled in a pregnancy study. CDR3: CASSGDRGLGKETQYF. The CDR3 DNA reads TGTGCCAGCAGCGGGGACAGGGGGCTTGGGAAAGAGACCCAGTACTTC.